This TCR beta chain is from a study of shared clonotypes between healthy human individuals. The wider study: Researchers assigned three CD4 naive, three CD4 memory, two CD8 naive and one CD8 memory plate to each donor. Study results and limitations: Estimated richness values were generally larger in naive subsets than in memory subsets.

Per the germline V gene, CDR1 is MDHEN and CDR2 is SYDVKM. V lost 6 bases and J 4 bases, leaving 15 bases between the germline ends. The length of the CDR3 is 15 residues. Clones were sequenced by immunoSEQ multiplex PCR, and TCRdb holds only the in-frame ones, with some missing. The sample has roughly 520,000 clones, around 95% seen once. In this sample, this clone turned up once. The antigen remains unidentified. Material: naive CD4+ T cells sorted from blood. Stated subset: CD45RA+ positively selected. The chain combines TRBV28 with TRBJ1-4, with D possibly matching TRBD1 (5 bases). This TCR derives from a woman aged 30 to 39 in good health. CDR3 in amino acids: CASRVMGGRNEKLFF. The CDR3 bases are TGTGCCAGCAGGGTCATGGGGGGTCGTAATGAAAAACTGTTTTTT.